Following are 8 T cell receptor beta chains from one sample sequenced in a study. TCRdb reanalysed the 5' RACE reads using MiXCR and keeps one entry per CDR3 protein. The sample yields around 50,000 distinct CDR3 sequences, under 20% seen once. Sequencing was done on a sample of naive CD4+ T cells sorted from blood. The subset is: naive CD4+ T cells, CD4+CD45RA+CD25-. These receptors came from a female donor with breast cancer.

Details on this clonotype: A single base separates this from a much larger clone, so it may be a read error. V usage is TRBV6-1 and J usage is TRBJ1-2; D ambiguous. V was clipped by 4 bases and J by 4 bases, with 1 base between them. This CDR3 comprises 10 residues. The V gene's germline CDR1 is MNHNS and CDR2 SASEGT. The CDR3 is CASSGYGYTF. CDR3 sequence (DNA): TGTGCCAGCAGTGGCTATGGCTACACCTTC.

This clonotype showed up just a few times. This chain connects TRBV20-1 to TRBJ2-1, with 9 bases matching TRBD2. Germline V gene data show CDR1 as DFQATT and CDR2 as SNEGSKA (reference sequence). Trimming cost V 7 bases and J 6 bases; bases outside gene matches: 4. CDR3 size: 12 residues. DNA of the CDR3: TGCAGTGGAGGCGGGAGGGCCAATGAGCAGTTCTTC. Its translation is CSGGGRANEQFF.

A word on this clonotype: Because it lacks the conserved phenylalanine or tryptophan at the end, this CDR3 is likely a read error. The chain has TRBV5-1 and TRBJ1-1; D unresolved. The ends were cut back, 4 bases at V and 0 bases at J, with 10 bases in the middle. Germline V CDR1 and CDR2: SGHRS, YFSETQ. CDR3 length equals 14 residues. The DNA of the CDR3 is TGCGCCAGCAGCCAACAGAGCATGAACACTGAAGCTTTCTTG. Protein product: CASSQQSMNTEAFL.

This clonotype has ten or more counts. The rearrangement uses TRBV20-1 and TRBJ1-1; tentatively, D is TRBD1 (5 bases). The length of the CDR3 is 14 residues. Trimming took off 6 bases at V and 1 base at J, with 15 bases between the two ends. CDR1 and CDR2 (germline): DFQATT, SNEGSKA (reference sequence). In DNA form, the CDR3 reads TGCAGTGCAATAAGCGGGGCACAGAACACTGAAGCTTTCTTT. Protein: CSAISGAQNTEAFF.

The sample holds a few counts of this clonotype. The rearrangement joins TRBV7-3 to TRBJ1-2; D is ambiguous. Between the trimmed V and J ends, which lost 5 bases and 3 bases, there was a span of 16 bases. This CDR3 is built from 15 residues. CDR1 is SGHTA, CDR2 FQGTGA, per germline. CDR3: CASSPRSGEYYGYTF. In DNA form, the CDR3 reads TGTGCCAGCAGCCCACGTAGCGGCGAGTACTATGGCTACACCTTC.

The gene calls are TRBV5-1 and TRBJ2-4, with no clear D. Germline CDR1 SGHRS, CDR2 YFSETQ. The CDR3 is 15 residues long. V dropped 0 bases and J dropped 7 bases, with 14 bases sitting between them. The CDR3 protein is CASSLGELRRNIQYF. CDR3 bases: TGCGCCAGCAGCTTGGGAGAGCTTCGAAGGAACATTCAGTACTTC.

A few counts support this clonotype. The V call is TRBV28, the J call TRBJ1-1, with D uncertain. Trimming pared 2 bases from V and 2 bases from J, leaving 9 bases between. This CDR3 contains 14 residues. CDR1 and CDR2 from the germline V gene are MDHEN and SYDVKM. The CDR3 nucleotides are TGTGCCAGCAGTTTAGACTTCCATAACACTGAAGCTTTCTTT. It yields the protein CASSLDFHNTEAFF. The full variable domain, in which reference TRBV28 and TRBJ1-1 provide the parts outside the CDR3, is DVKVTQSSRYLVKRTGEKVFLECVQDMDHENMFWYRQDPGLGLRLIYFSYDVKMKEKGDIPEGYSVSREKKERFSLILESASTNQTSMYLCASSLDFHNTEAFFGQGTRLTVV.

Note on this clonotype: One end of the junction varies from germline; a read error may be responsible. The chain employs TRBV4-3 and TRBJ2-1; 7 nucleotides match TRBD2. This CDR3 spans 15 amino acids. In germline, CDR1 is LGHNA, CDR2 YSLEER. CDR3 DNA sequence: TGCGCCAGCCGCCAAGGATCGGGGGGTTACAATGAGCAGTTCTTC. Its translation is CASRQGSGGYNEQFF.